This T cell receptor beta chain was sequenced for a study of spatial heterogeneity in lung cancer. Unique molecular identifiers tagged every individual TCR cDNA molecule. TCRdb redid the calling of the 5' RACE reads with MiXCR, one entry per CDR3 protein. The sample includes roughly 40,000 distinct CDR3 sequences, around 7.1% seen only once; the top ten take roughly two fifths. This CDR3 is built from 17 residues. With 1 base removed from V and 0 bases from J, the gap between germline ends came to 13 bases. The V gene's germline CDR1 is SGHNT and CDR2 YENEEA. This clonotype was picked up many times. Time point meaning: sample taken at primary tumor resection. Unsorted whole RNA samples from tumor, nontumor lung or frozen PBMC were sequenced.

Material: PBMCs, obtained at surgery. The receptor's source is a female donor with early-stage non-small cell lung cancer. The chain has TRBV11-3 and TRBJ2-1; D call uncertain. CDR3 bases: TGTGCCAGCAGCTTAGGGCAGCCGCCCCGCTCCTACAATGAGCAGTTCTTC. Protein: CASSLGQPPRSYNEQFF.